The 24 T cell receptor beta chains presented below share a single source sample, sequenced in a study of Graves' ophthalmopathy and Graves' hyperthyroidism. Amplified material comprised TCR beta CDR3 regions derived from RNA transcripts. The first round was an RT-PCR with HTBI primers, and the second round was a multiplex PCR. TCRdb recomputed calls from the multiplex PCR reads with MiXCR, one row per CDR3 protein. The profile shows roughly 400,000 distinct CDR3 sequences, about 16% of them singletons. Sequenced sample: peripheral blood. These receptors were collected from a woman younger than 35 with stable Graves' hyperthyroidism.

This clonotype has ten or more counts. The V call is TRBV11-2, the J call TRBJ2-5; D is possibly TRBD1 (5 bases). Per the germline V gene, CDR1 is SGHAT and CDR2 is FQNNGV. Trimming left V 1 base short and J 5 bases short, with 14 bases between. This CDR3 has 15 amino acids. CDR3 coding DNA: TGTGCCAGCAGCTTAGTATTAACAGGAGCGGAGACCCAGTACTTC. It is translated as CASSLVLTGAETQYF.

This clonotype has just one count. DNA for the CDR3: TGTGCCAGCAGTTTAACTGGGAGGGAGCTGTTTTTT. Its translation is CASSLTGRELFF. This chain connects TRBV12-3 or TRBV12-4 to TRBJ2-2; D gene uncertain. This CDR3 is built from 12 residues. Trimming took 2 bases from V and 9 from J, leaving 7 bases between them.

In its sample, this clonotype was seen a few times. V is TRBV7-9 and J is TRBJ2-7; 9 nucleotides align to TRBD2. Trimming took 0 bases from V and 6 from J; bases not matched to a gene: 6. CDR3 size: 15 residues. Germline V gene lookup returns CDR1 SEHNR and CDR2 FQNEAQ (reference sequence). The chain's CDR3 is CASSLASGGPCEQYF. The CDR3 DNA sequence: TGTGCCAGCAGCTTAGCTAGCGGGGGACCTTGCGAGCAGTACTTC.

This clonotype has at least ten counts. The genes are TRBV14 and TRBJ2-5; 7 bases agree with TRBD2. The junction had 10 bases not matched to a gene; V was cut back by 4 bases and J by 5 bases. In germline, CDR1 is SGHDN, CDR2 FVKESK. The CDR3 has 15 amino acids. CDR3 sequence: CASSPGDYVGETQYF. For the CDR3, the DNA is TGTGCCAGCAGCCCCGGGGACTACGTGGGGGAGACCCAGTACTTC.

In its sample, this clonotype was seen many times. The gene calls are TRBV6-2 or TRBV6-3 and TRBJ1-5; possible D gene TRBD1, 6 bases. CDR3 length: 16 amino acids. With 4 bases removed from V and 6 bases from J, the gap between germline ends came to 19 bases. Germline V gene sequence: CDR1 MNHEY, CDR2 SVGEGT. The CDR3 DNA reads as TGTGCCAGCAGTTTCTTTTACAGGGTTACAGGTCAGCCCCAGCATTTT. This translates into CASSFFYRVTGQPQHF.

This clonotype was recorded at least ten times. This chain connects TRBV10-3 to TRBJ2-4; 7 bases map to TRBD1. V was clipped by 6 bases and J by 5 bases; unmatched bases: 7. This CDR3 spans 14 amino acids. Germline V gives CDR1 ENHRY, CDR2 SYGVKD. The CDR3 region is CAISEDRAQNIQYF. The CDR3 nucleotides read TGTGCCATCAGCGAAGACAGGGCCCAAAACATTCAGTACTTC.

There are many counts of this clonotype. The rearrangement uses TRBV6-1 and TRBJ1-5, with TRBD1 identical over 8 bases. The CDR3 has 15 residues. The J segment lost 1 base and the V segment lost 4 bases, leaving 3 bases of the junction unmatched. The V gene's germline CDR1 is MNHNS and CDR2 SASEGT. As DNA, the CDR3 is TGTGCCAGCAGTGTCCGGGACAGGAGCAATCAGCCCCAGCATTTT. This gives the protein CASSVRDRSNQPQHF.

This clonotype was seen at least ten times. This chain uses TRBV6-5 with TRBJ1-2; D remains ambiguous. The CDR3 has 13 amino acids. Trimming left V 7 bases short and J 3 bases short, with 12 bases between. Per the germline V gene, CDR1 is MNHEY and CDR2 is SVGAGI. In nucleotides, the CDR3 is TGTGCCAGCACCACACCCGGAGACTATGGCTACACCTTC. Encoded protein: CASTTPGDYGYTF.

This clonotype was counted many times. The chain recombines TRBV7-2 with TRBJ2-6; D is perhaps TRBD1 (5 bases). This CDR3 is built from 14 residues. Germline V lookup: CDR1 SGHTA, CDR2 FQGNSA. V shed 6 bases and J shed 3 bases, with 9 bases lying between them. Written as DNA, the CDR3 is TGTGCCAGCAGGCCAGGGTTTGGGGCCAACGTCCTGACTTTC. Protein: CASRPGFGANVLTF.

This clonotype has ten or more counts. CDR3: CASSSGTGPTGELFF. The CDR3 DNA reads TGTGCCAGCAGCTCCGGGACAGGGCCCACCGGGGAGCTGTTTTTT. The chain carries TRBV7-2 and TRBJ2-2, with TRBD1 matching over 9 bases. Germline V lookup: CDR1 SGHTA, CDR2 FQGNSA. The CDR3 has 15 residues. Trimming removed 4 bases from V and 4 bases from J; junction bases left unmatched: 4. Filled out from reference TRBV7-2 and TRBJ2-2, the complete variable domain reads GAGVSQSPSNKVTEKGKDVELRCDPISGHTALYWYRQSLGQGLEFLIYFQGNSAPDKSGLPSDRFSAERTGGSVSTLTIQRTQQEDSAVYLCASSSGTGPTGELFFGEGSRLTVL.

A word on this clonotype: A read error may produce the germline difference seen at one junction end. CDR3 nucleotides: TGTGCCAGCAAATCAGGTGGCTCTGGGTCCAACGTTCTGACTTTC. Translating it yields CASKSGGSGSNVLTF. This chain uses TRBV6-1 with TRBJ2-6; D gene uncertain. CDR1 is MNHNS, CDR2 SASEGT, per germline. The CDR3 spans 15 residues.

This clonotype has only a few counts. Given a much more abundant clone one base away, this may be a read error. The chain has TRBV7-9 and TRBJ1-6; D is uncertain. CDR3 length equals 13 residues. Germline assignment: CDR1 SEHNR and CDR2 FQNEAQ (reference sequence). CDR3 sequence: CASSLPAHSHLHF. Here the CDR3 DNA reads TGTGCCAGCAGCTTACCGGCACACTCACACCTCCACTTT.

The table lists this clonotype with many counts. This sequence joins TRBV7-8 and TRBJ1-2, with 12 bases fitting TRBD1. This CDR3 is 15 amino acids long. Trimming cost V 4 bases and J 6 bases; bases outside gene matches: 6. Germline CDR1 reads SGHVS; CDR2 reads FQNEAQ. This CDR3 reads CASSSLRDRGHGYTF. Written as DNA, the CDR3 is TGTGCCAGCAGCTCACTCCGGGACAGGGGGCATGGCTACACCTTC.

This clonotype was seen at least ten times. V usage is TRBV7-8 and J usage is TRBJ2-7; D perhaps matches TRBD2 (5 bases). Germline V lookup: CDR1 SGHVS, CDR2 FQNEAQ. The CDR3 has 14 amino acids. Trimming shortened V by 1 base and J by 7 bases, and 14 bases separated the two germline ends. CDR3 bases: TGTGCCAGCAGCTTAGAACGGGGTCGGCTGGAGCAGTACTTC. Its protein product is CASSLERGRLEQYF.

About this clonotype itself: A read error may explain this, as a much larger clone is one base away. The chain couples TRBV7-9 to TRBJ1-1; no clear D. This CDR3 region has 12 residues. CDR1 SEHNR and CDR2 FQNEAQ come from the germline V gene (reference sequence). As DNA, the CDR3 is TGTGCCAGCAGCTTAGTTGGCCCTGAAGCTTGCTTT. Residues: CASSLVGPEACF. The complete variable domain, with remaining parts taken from reference TRBV7-9 and TRBJ1-1, reads DTGVSQNPRHKITKRGQNVTFRCDPISEHNRLYWYRQTLGQGPEFLTYFQNEAQLEKSRLLSDRFSAERPKGSFSTLEIQRTEQGDSAMYLCASSLVGPEACFGQGTRLTVV.

The table lists this clonotype with many counts. The gene calls are TRBV28 and TRBJ2-7; 8 bases are a match to TRBD2. The CDR3 consists of 15 residues. The ends lost 11 bases at V and 7 bases at J; junction bases unmatched: 19. Germline assignment: CDR1 MDHEN and CDR2 SYDVKM. CDR3 protein: CACRSPGLEPREQYF. In DNA, the CDR3 is TGTGCCTGTAGATCTCCGGGACTAGAGCCCCGGGAGCAGTACTTC.

This clonotype was detected many times. The rearrangement links TRBV29-1 to TRBJ2-6; D might be TRBD2 (8 bases). Germline V lookup: CDR1 SQVTM, CDR2 ANQGSEA. V shed 5 bases and J shed 0 bases, with 17 bases lying between them. The CDR3 has 17 residues. The CDR3, as DNA: TGCAGCGTTTACGGGGGGGGACAGAACTCTGGGGCCAACGTCCTGACTTTC. Protein sequence: CSVYGGGQNSGANVLTF.

This clonotype has a handful of counts. The genes are TRBV13 and TRBJ2-7; D gene uncertain. The V end lost 5 bases, the J end lost 9 bases, and 17 bases lay between the germline ends. This CDR3 spans 13 amino acids. Germline lookup yields CDR1 PRHDT and CDR2 FYEKMQ (reference sequence). CDR3 amino acids: CASSPFPLSVQYF. CDR3 in DNA: TGTGCCAGCAGCCCTTTCCCGCTCTCGGTGCAGTACTTC.

Many counts were recorded for this clonotype. The rearrangement joins TRBV7-2 to TRBJ2-7; a weak D match, TRBD2 (5 bases). The V gene's germline CDR1 is SGHTA and CDR2 FQGNSA. V lost 10 bases to trimming and J lost 3 bases, with 16 bases between them. The CDR3 covers 13 residues. CDR3 DNA sequence: TGTGCCACCTCCACGCGGGCAAACTACGAGCAGTACTTC. This translates into CATSTRANYEQYF.

This clonotype has ten or more counts. This chain links TRBV12-3 or TRBV12-4 with TRBJ2-7; D uncertain. The CDR3 runs to 14 residues. V was trimmed by 2 bases and J by 1 base, leaving 9 bases between them. CDR3 sequence reads: CASSLMGRSYEQYF. CDR3 nucleotide sequence: TGTGCCAGCAGTTTAATGGGAAGGTCCTACGAGCAGTACTTC.

This clonotype showed up many times. The chain uses TRBV7-2 and TRBJ1-1; a weak D match, TRBD1 (5 bases). Germline-derived CDR1 and CDR2 are SGHTA and FQGNSA. V was shortened by 2 bases and J by 8 bases, with 12 bases between the two germline ends. CDR3 length: 13 amino acids. The CDR3: CASSLNRGLEAFF. In nucleotides, the CDR3 is TGTGCCAGCAGCTTAAATCGGGGGTTGGAAGCTTTCTTT.

In its sample, this clonotype was seen many times. The chain carries TRBV25-1 and TRBJ1-2; possible D gene TRBD1, 5 bases. Germline CDR1 and CDR2: MGHDK and SYGVNS. V shed 0 bases and J shed 4 bases, with 9 bases lying between them. CDR3 length equals 14 residues. Here the CDR3 reads CASSEYPGAYGYTF. Written as DNA, the CDR3 is TGTGCCAGCAGTGAATATCCTGGGGCCTATGGCTACACCTTC.

The chain recombines TRBV12-3 or TRBV12-4 with TRBJ1-6; no clear D. CDR3 length: 14 amino acids. V was trimmed by 2 bases and J by 13 bases, leaving 15 bases between them. The CDR3 DNA reads as TGTGCCAGCAGTTTAAAGGTCCAGATAACCCCCCTCCACTTT. This encodes CASSLKVQITPLHF.

CDR3 sequence: CASSVRTGWTGELFF. DNA for the CDR3: TGTGCCAGCAGTGTCCGGACAGGGTGGACCGGGGAGCTGTTTTTT. This sequence joins TRBV6-1 and TRBJ2-2; the match to TRBD1 covers 8 bases. The CDR3 has 15 residues. The V gene end was trimmed by 4 bases and the J gene end by 5 bases; junction bases not matched to a gene: 6. Germline loops: CDR1 MNHNS, CDR2 SASEGT.